This T cell receptor beta chain was sequenced during a study of T cells after yellow fever vaccination. The CDR3 has 16 amino acids. Deletions cut 3 bases from V and 15 bases from J, with 27 bases between. Germline loops: CDR1 LNHDA, CDR2 SQIVND (reference sequence). A universal primer site and UMIs were added as TCR cDNA was made by 5'RACE template switching. TCRdb re-called the 5' RACE reads with MiXCR, one entry per CDR3 protein. The sample includes about 630,000 distinct CDR3 sequences, roughly an eighth of them seen just once. Study-wide results and limits: Reappearing after the booster were most of the clones from primary vaccination (roughly 95% CD4, roughly 86% CD8).

A note on this clonotype: The antigen is undetermined.

The chain employs TRBV19 and TRBJ2-1; D may match TRBD1 or TRBD2 (5 bases each). This sample comprised PBMCs, obtained on the day of the yellow fever booster vaccination. The receptor's source is a man aged 25 to 45 who received the YFV17D yellow fever vaccine. Written as DNA, the CDR3 is TGTGCCAGTAGTATTCCCACCCGGGGCCTCTCCGACCCACTGTTCTTC. Amino acids: CASSIPTRGLSDPLFF. The full variable domain, completed using reference TRBV19 and TRBJ2-1, is DGGITQSPKYLFRKEGQNVTLSCEQNLNHDAMYWYRQDPGQGLRLIYYSQIVNDFQKGDIAEGYSVSREKKESFPLTVTSAQKNPTAFYLCASSIPTRGLSDPLFFGPGTRLTVL.